This TCR beta chain was documented in a study of identifying expanded T cells in peripheral blood. TCRdb's table, derived via immunoSEQ multiplex PCR, lists solely in-frame clones and lacks some. The data contain about 91,000 clones, about nine tenths of them singletons. A word on this clone: Its antigen is unknown.

Germline lookup yields CDR1 SGDLS and CDR2 YYNGEE. Trimming cost V 3 bases and J 1 base; bases outside gene matches: 7. CDR3 length: 17 amino acids. During the collection period, no donor immune events like infections were recorded. Study-wide points: Variance in clone template counts between approximately two-week samples significantly increased with total template count across all healthy donors.

This receptor was identified in a person aged 18 to 69 in good health. The sequencing input was blood. The chain couples TRBV9 to TRBJ1-6; TRBD1 matches at 7 bases. The CDR3 here is CASSGGQRGSYNSPLHF. As DNA, the CDR3 is TGTGCCAGCAGCGGGGGACAGCGTGGGTCCTATAATTCACCCCTCCACTTT.